The next 24 T cell receptor beta chains were all read from a single sample in a study of blood T cell repertoires in COVID-19. The data were produced by immunoSEQ multiplex PCR, yet TCRdb's version contains in-frame clones alone and is incomplete. The table shows some 150,000 clones, with 75% to 90% occurring only once. The specimen was peripheral blood. The receptors shown here come from a man in his 70s with acute or convalescent COVID-19.

Only a few counts were recorded for this clone. This sequence joins TRBV7-9 and TRBJ2-7; D not certain. CDR1 is SEHNR, CDR2 FQNEAQ, per germline (reference sequence). CDR3 length: 13 residues. Trimming cost V 0 bases and J 0 bases, with 3 bases left between them. CDR3 nucleotide sequence: TGTGCCAGCAGCTTAGCCAGCTCCTACGAGCAGTACTTC. It is translated as CASSLASSYEQYF.

This rearrangement joins TRBV7-6 to TRBJ2-7, with TRBD2 identical over 8 bases. V was pared by 5 bases and J by 2 bases, with 17 bases of the junction left unmatched. The CDR3 is 18 amino acids. CDR1 and CDR2 (germline): SGHVS, FNYEAQ. The CDR3 region is CASSPIIPGGPGTYEQYF. The CDR3, as DNA: TGTGCCAGCAGCCCTATAATCCCGGGGGGGCCGGGGACCTACGAGCAGTACTTC.

V usage is TRBV6-5 and J usage is TRBJ1-2, with a tentative D call TRBD1 (6 bases). The CDR3 contains 14 residues. Per germline, CDR1 MNHEY and CDR2 SVGAGI. Between the trimmed V and J ends, which lost 7 bases and 7 bases, there was a span of 19 bases. CDR3 coding DNA: TGTGCCAGCACCGTGGACAGAAACGGGGTTGGCTACACCTTC. Translating it yields CASTVDRNGVGYTF.

The rearrangement links TRBV19 to TRBJ1-6, with a possible D match to TRBD1 (5 bases). Germline CDR1 reads LNHDA; CDR2 reads SQIVND (reference sequence). CDR3 size: 15 residues. Trimming took off 7 bases at V and 10 bases at J, with 20 bases between the two ends. The CDR3 loop is CASTPWGGMGSPLHF. The DNA for the CDR3 is TGTGCCAGTACTCCGTGGGGGGGGATGGGATCACCCCTCCACTTT.

The rearrangement links TRBV7-3 to TRBJ2-5; 8 nucleotides align to TRBD2. Germline V lookup: CDR1 SGHTA, CDR2 FQGTGA. V trimming: 4 bases; J trimming: 5 bases; junction bases outside the gene matches: 12. The CDR3 has 16 amino acids. CDR3 nucleotides: TGTGCCAGCAGCTCCTCTGGGCGGGGGGCCCGGGAGACCCAGTACTTC. Protein: CASSSSGRGARETQYF.

The V call is TRBV2, the J call TRBJ1-4; perhaps TRBD1 as D (6 bases). V lost 3 bases and J lost 8, with 16 bases in between. In germline, CDR1 is SNHLY, CDR2 FYNNEI. The CDR3 consists of 15 residues. The CDR3 spells CASSDRAGDGEKLFF. The CDR3 coding sequence is TGTGCCAGCAGTGATAGGGCAGGGGATGGCGAAAAACTGTTTTTT.

This clone has just one count. The gene calls are TRBV24-1 and TRBJ1-6; D might be TRBD1 (5 bases). V shed 9 bases and J shed 5 bases, with 13 bases lying between them. The CDR3 consists of 14 residues. Germline V lookup: CDR1 KGHDR, CDR2 SFDVKD. The CDR3 DNA is TGTGCCACCCCCCGAGAACAGGATAATTCACCCCTCCACTTT. This sequence encodes CATPREQDNSPLHF.

The CDR3 loop is CASSVTGPSSYNEQFF. The CDR3 nucleotides read TGTGCCAGCAGTGTCACAGGACCCAGCTCCTACAATGAGCAGTTCTTC. The chain links TRBV7-9 to TRBJ2-1, with D possibly TRBD1 on 5 matching bases. Germline V lookup: CDR1 SEHNR, CDR2 FQNEAQ (reference sequence). The length of the CDR3 is 16 residues. V dropped 6 bases and J dropped 0 bases, with 15 bases sitting between them. The full variable domain, with the rest looked up from reference TRBV7-9 and TRBJ2-1, is DTGVSQNPRHKITKRGQNVTFRCDPISEHNRLYWYRQTLGQGPEFLTYFQNEAQLEKSRLLSDRFSAERPKGSFSTLEIQRTEQGDSAMYLCASSVTGPSSYNEQFFGPGTRLTVL.

The chain combines TRBV6-5 with TRBJ1-2; 8 bases line up with TRBD1. Germline V gene lookup returns CDR1 MNHEY and CDR2 SVGAGI. This CDR3 has 15 amino acids. With V trimmed by 4 bases and J by 0 bases, 4 bases remained unmatched. CDR3 in DNA: TGTGCCAGCAGTTCCACGGGACAGGCTAACTATGGCTACACCTTC. Translating it yields CASSSTGQANYGYTF.

The chain links TRBV5-1 to TRBJ1-1; 7 bases are shared with TRBD1. The germline CDR1 and CDR2 sequences are SGHRS and YFSETQ. With V trimmed by 1 base and J by 1 base, 1 base remained unmatched. This CDR3 comprises 14 residues. CDR3 bases: TGCGCCAGCAGCTTGAACAGGGGGAACACTGAAGCTTTCTTT. This translates into CASSLNRGNTEAFF.

Only a few counts were recorded for this clone. The rearrangement links TRBV6-5 to TRBJ1-2; D remains ambiguous. CDR3 size: 14 residues. With 6 bases removed from V and 4 bases from J, the gap between germline ends came to 15 bases. In germline, CDR1 is MNHEY, CDR2 SVGAGI. The CDR3 sequence: CASRRGGERYGYTF. The CDR3 bases are TGTGCCAGCAGAAGAGGTGGAGAGCGCTATGGCTACACCTTC.

DNA of the CDR3: TGTGCCAGCAGCCAAACACGAACGGGATACGAGCAGTACTTC. Protein product: CASSQTRTGYEQYF. The chain links TRBV3-1 (or the pseudogene TRBV3-2) to TRBJ2-7, with D possibly TRBD2 on 5 matching bases. The CDR3 length is 14 residues. Germline-derived CDR1 and CDR2 are LGHDT and YNNKEL (reference sequence). The V gene lost 2 bases and the J gene lost 4 bases, with 12 bases spanning the gap.

This clone was observed a single time. V and J are TRBV28 and TRBJ1-1; D gene unclear. Germline V lookup: CDR1 MDHEN, CDR2 SYDVKM. This CDR3 region has 12 residues. Deletions cut 2 bases from V and 8 bases from J, with 9 bases between. Written as DNA, the CDR3 is TGTGCCAGCAGTTTAGGGCGGAGGGAAGCTTTCTTT. This sequence encodes CASSLGRREAFF.

The rearrangement uses TRBV10-2 and TRBJ2-3, with D possibly TRBD1 on 6 matching bases. CDR1 WSHSY and CDR2 SAAADI come from the germline V gene. V lost 3 bases, J lost 2 bases, and 12 bases lay in between. The CDR3 has 15 amino acids. DNA of the CDR3: TGCGCCAGCAGTGACGTACAGGGTTCCACAGATACGCAGTATTTT. This codes for CASSDVQGSTDTQYF.

The chain employs TRBV3-1 (or the pseudogene TRBV3-2) and TRBJ1-1; possibly TRBD1 for D (5 bases). Germline CDR1 and CDR2: LGHDT and YNNKEL (reference sequence). The length of the CDR3 is 14 residues. V was pared by 0 bases and J by 6 bases, with 11 bases between. In DNA, the CDR3 is TGTGCCAGCAGCCAAGAATTCTGGGACTCTGAAGCTTTCTTT. Amino acid sequence: CASSQEFWDSEAFF.

This clone showed up just a few times. The J gene is TRBJ2-7, the V gene TRBV10-2; 10 positions match TRBD2. J lost 5 bases, V lost 3 bases, and 10 bases had no gene match. Germline assignment: CDR1 WSHSY and CDR2 SAAADI. The CDR3 has 16 residues. The CDR3 reads CASSDFASGSFDEQYF. CDR3 coding DNA: TGCGCCAGCAGTGATTTTGCTAGCGGGAGTTTCGACGAGCAGTACTTC.

The chain employs TRBV28 and TRBJ1-5, with D hard to call. This CDR3 is 14 amino acids long. The ends were cut back, 1 base at V and 5 bases at J, with 9 bases in the middle. In germline, CDR1 is MDHEN, CDR2 SYDVKM. CDR3 bases: TGTGCCAGCAGTTTATCAACAGAGTATCAGCCCCAGCATTTT. It yields the protein CASSLSTEYQPQHF. Full variable domain (rest looked up from reference TRBV28 and TRBJ1-5): DVKVTQSSRYLVKRTGEKVFLECVQDMDHENMFWYRQDPGLGLRLIYFSYDVKMKEKGDIPEGYSVSREKKERFSLILESASTNQTSMYLCASSLSTEYQPQHFGDGTRLSIL.

This chain joins TRBV6-5 and TRBJ2-1; weak D call: TRBD2 (5 bases). The germline V gene encodes CDR1 MNHEY and CDR2 SVGAGI. The CDR3 has 12 residues. The germline V and J ends were trimmed by 6 bases and 11 bases, with 14 bases remaining between them. The CDR3 sequence: CASRPYEGKQFF. CDR3 coding DNA: TGTGCCAGCAGGCCCTACGAGGGAAAGCAGTTCTTC.

CDR3 residues: CASSLVGTSGDEQFF. In DNA form, the CDR3 reads TGTGCCAGCAGCTTAGTAGGGACTAGCGGCGATGAGCAGTTCTTC. This rearrangement joins TRBV11-2 to TRBJ2-1, with TRBD2 identical over 11 bases. V trimming: 1 base; J trimming: 8 bases; junction bases outside the gene matches: 4. CDR3 length: 15 amino acids. Germline V gene lookup returns CDR1 SGHAT and CDR2 FQNNGV.

V and J are TRBV18 and TRBJ1-6, with 7 positions matching TRBD1. This CDR3 contains 15 residues. Germline V gene sequence: CDR1 KGHSH, CDR2 LQKENI. The V and J ends lost 3 bases and 7 bases, in that order; junction bases with no gene match: 6. As DNA, the CDR3 is TGTGCCAGCTCACCGGCCGGGACAGAAAATTCACCCCTCCACTTT. It encodes CASSPAGTENSPLHF.

This sequence joins TRBV24-1 and TRBJ1-4, with D perhaps matching TRBD1 (5 bases). The CDR3 has 14 residues. Germline V gives CDR1 KGHDR, CDR2 SFDVKD. With 9 bases removed from V and 3 bases from J, the gap between germline ends came to 13 bases. The chain's CDR3 is CATHSGTANEKLFF. The CDR3 bases are TGTGCCACCCACTCCGGGACTGCTAATGAAAAACTGTTTTTT.

The V and J genes are TRBV11-3 and TRBJ2-7, with D perhaps matching TRBD2 (5 bases). The V end lost 3 bases, the J end lost 1 base, and 7 bases lay between the germline ends. The germline gives CDR1 SGHNT, CDR2 YENEEA. The CDR3 has 13 residues. The CDR3 DNA sequence: TGTGCCAGCAGCTTCCGGGGTTCCTACGAGCAGTACTTC. It yields the protein CASSFRGSYEQYF.

This chain uses TRBV4-2 with TRBJ1-4, with no clear D. Germline CDR1 LGHNA, CDR2 YNFKEQ. The germline V and J ends were trimmed by 0 bases and 7 bases, with 15 bases remaining between them. The CDR3 loop spans 16 amino acids. CDR3: CASSQDPTKGGEKLFF. The CDR3 DNA follows: TGTGCCAGCAGCCAAGATCCGACCAAAGGAGGTGAAAAACTGTTTTTT.

The chain links TRBV19 to TRBJ1-5; D is undetermined. The CDR3 has 12 residues. Germline assignment: CDR1 LNHDA and CDR2 SQIVND (reference sequence). The V gene lost 6 bases and the J gene lost 1 base, with 4 bases spanning the gap. The chain's CDR3 is CASRSSNQPQHF. CDR3 in DNA: TGTGCCAGTAGATCAAGCAATCAGCCCCAGCATTTT. The full variable domain, its missing parts supplied by reference TRBV19 and TRBJ1-5, is DGGITQSPKYLFRKEGQNVTLSCEQNLNHDAMYWYRQDPGQGLRLIYYSQIVNDFQKGDIAEGYSVSREKKESFPLTVTSAQKNPTAFYLCASRSSNQPQHFGDGTRLSIL.